The 5 T cell receptor beta chains presented below share a single source sample, sequenced in a study of T cells in Graves' hyperthyroidism and ophthalmopathy. From RNA transcripts, TCR beta CDR3 regions were amplified. HTBI primers were used for first-round RT-PCR of the TCR CDR3. TCRdb reprocessed the multiplex PCR reads via MiXCR and lists one record per CDR3 protein. The profile shows under 250,000 distinct CDR3 sequences, over 15% of them singletons. The sample taken for sequencing was blood. The origin of the receptors is a man aged 50 or older with Graves' hyperthyroidism.

This clonotype was detected many times. V is TRBV11-2 and J is TRBJ1-2, with a possible D match to TRBD1 (5 bases). Germline V gene data show CDR1 as SGHAT and CDR2 as FQNNGV. CDR3 length: 13 amino acids. V gave up 5 bases and J gave up 4 bases, with 11 bases separating them. The CDR3 sequence: CASSPAGGYGYTF. The CDR3 coding sequence is TGTGCCAGCAGCCCGGCCGGGGGCTATGGCTACACCTTC.

The chain couples TRBV24-1 to TRBJ2-2; TRBD1 matches at 8 bases. This CDR3 region has 16 residues. Germline CDR1 and CDR2: KGHDR and SFDVKD. With V trimmed by 4 bases and J by 4 bases, 7 bases remained unmatched. The CDR3 here is CATSDFGQGVTGELFF. Written as DNA, the CDR3 is TGTGCCACCAGTGACTTCGGACAGGGTGTCACCGGGGAGCTGTTTTTT.

This clonotype has just one count. The V gene is TRBV5-4, the J gene TRBJ2-1; 9 bases fit TRBD1. The V segment lost 4 bases and the J segment 6 bases; nucleotides outside the gene matches: 8. This CDR3 has 15 amino acids. The germline V gene has CDR1 SGHNT and CDR2 YYREEE (reference sequence). In nucleotides, the CDR3 is TGTGCCAGCAGCCTAACCGGGACAGGGAGCAATGAGCAGTTCTTC. This translates into CASSLTGTGSNEQFF. Full variable domain (missing parts from reference TRBV5-4 and TRBJ2-1): ETGVTQSPTHLIKTRGQQVTLRCSSQSGHNTVSWYQQALGQGPQFIFQYYREEENGRGNFPPRFSGLQFPNYSSELNVNALELDDSALYLCASSLTGTGSNEQFFGPGTRLTVL.

This chain uses TRBV12-5 with TRBJ2-6; D is possibly TRBD1 or TRBD2 (5 bases each). CDR1 is LGHNT and CDR2 is FRNRAP in the germline V gene. Trimming shortened V by 3 bases and J by 0 bases, and 15 bases separated the two germline ends. The CDR3 consists of 18 residues. This CDR3 is CASGFWTEGNSGANVLTF. CDR3 nucleotide sequence: TGTGCTAGTGGTTTTTGGACCGAGGGGAACTCTGGGGCCAACGTCCTGACTTTC. Drawing the rest from reference TRBV12-5 and TRBJ2-6, the complete variable domain is DARVTQTPRHKVTEMGQEVTMRCQPILGHNTVFWYRQTMMQGLELLAYFRNRAPLDDSGMPKDRFSAEMPDATLATLKIQPSEPRDSAVYFCASGFWTEGNSGANVLTFGAGSRLTVL.

A few counts support this clonotype. The rearrangement joins TRBV2 to TRBJ1-2, with a possible D match to TRBD1 (6 bases). Looked up from germline, CDR1 is SNHLY and CDR2 is FYNNEI. CDR3 length equals 13 residues. The V end was cut by 4 bases, the J end by 8 bases, with 14 bases between. CDR3 nucleotides: TGTGCCAGCAGTGCGACAGGAGGCGGGGGCTACACCTTC. Residues: CASSATGGGGYTF.